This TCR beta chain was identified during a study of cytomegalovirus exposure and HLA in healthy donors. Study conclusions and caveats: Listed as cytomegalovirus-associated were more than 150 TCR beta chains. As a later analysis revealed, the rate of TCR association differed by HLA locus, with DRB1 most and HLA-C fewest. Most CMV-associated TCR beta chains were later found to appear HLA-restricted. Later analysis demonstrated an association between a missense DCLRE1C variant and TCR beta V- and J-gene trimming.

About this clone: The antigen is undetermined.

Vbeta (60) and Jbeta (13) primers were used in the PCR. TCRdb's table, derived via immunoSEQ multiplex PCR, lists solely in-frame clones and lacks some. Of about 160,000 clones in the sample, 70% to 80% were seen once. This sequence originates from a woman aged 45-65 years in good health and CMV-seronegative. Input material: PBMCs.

Here the CDR3 reads CASSPPRTGSTEAFF. DNA of the CDR3: TGTGCCAGCTCACCACCCCGGACAGGGAGCACTGAAGCTTTCTTT. The chain carries TRBV18 and TRBJ1-1; 8 bases are a match to TRBD1. The CDR3 length is 15 residues. V lost 0 bases to trimming and J lost 4 bases; unmatched junction nucleotides: 4. Germline CDR1 reads KGHSH; CDR2 reads LQKENI.